This T cell receptor beta chain originates from a study of radiotherapy plus CTLA-4 blockade in lung cancer. Repertoires were generated with immunoSEQ multiplex PCR, while TCRdb's copy carries only in-frame clones and drops some. The sample has about 56,000 clones; around 80% are singletons. CDR3 size: 18 residues. Losses at the gene ends were 2 bases for V and 3 bases for J; bases not matched to a gene: 10. Germline V lookup: CDR1 SEHNR, CDR2 FQNEAQ (reference sequence). This TCR derives from a human donor with non-small cell lung cancer who had a complete response to radiotherapy plus ipilimumab. The chain employs TRBV7-9 and TRBJ2-2; 9 bases line up with TRBD1. The source was peripheral blood, collected from a patient treated with radiotherapy plus ipilimumab. The DNA of the CDR3 is TGTGCCAGCAGCTTACCTCGCCCGGGACAGGGAGACACCGGGGAGCTGTTTTTT. This codes for CASSLPRPGQGDTGELFF.